Sequencing of this T cell receptor (beta chain) was carried out in a study of Tregs in tolerant kidney transplant recipients. Produced via immunoSEQ multiplex PCR; TCRdb's table is partial and in-frame only. The sample data list around 32,000 clones. Study-level points and caveats: The most relevant donor-specific Treg TCRbeta repertoire apparently came from expansion with activated donor B cells.

Notes on this clone: Its antigen is currently unknown. Read coverage stops 3 residues before the CDR3 terminus; the germline J gene supplies the remainder.

Related graft donors supplied nonmyeloablative bone marrow transplants, and mixed chimerism was transient. This CDR3 has 16 residues. In germline, CDR1 is SGHRS, CDR2 YFSETQ. V was clipped by 0 bases and J by 0 bases; unmatched bases: 5. The source is a human patient who received a combined kidney and bone marrow transplant. The graft donor may be the source of some T cells. The chain has TRBV5-1 and TRBJ2-7, with 8 positions matching TRBD2. The sequenced sample was CD4+ T cells from blood (PBMCs), obtained 24 months after the transplant. CDR3 DNA, as far as it was read: TGCGCCAGCAGCTTGGGACTAGCGAGGAGCTCCTACGAG. Translation: CASSLGLARSSYE. Given in full, the CDR3 is CASSLGLARSSYEQYF. Full variable domain (missing parts from reference TRBV5-1 and TRBJ2-7): KAGVTQTPRYLIKTRGQQVTLSCSPISGHRSVSWYQQTPGQGLQFLFEYFSETQRNKGNFPGRFSGRQFSNSRSEMNVSTLELGDSALYLCASSLGLARSSYEQYFGPGTRLTVT.